This T cell receptor (beta chain) was identified during a study of blood T cell repertoires in COVID-19. CDR3 length equals 16 residues. Trimming took off 2 bases at V and 0 bases at J, with 13 bases between the two ends. Germline V gene lookup returns CDR1 MNHEY and CDR2 SVGEGT. In the study's own analysis: Reference gene primers were amplified, and this amplification served to estimate nucleated cell counts. Libraries were prepared by immunoSEQ multiplex PCR; TCRdb keeps only in-frame clonotypes and omits some of them. V and J calls and clone size are given by that table; D and trimming were obtained from the DNA. Of more than 200,000 clones in the sample, 75% to 90% were seen once. Enrollees, about 18 to 89 years old, lived in about two dozen US areas.

The sequence derives from a woman in her thirties with acute COVID-19. Material for sequencing was PBMCs or T cells enriched from blood (not recorded which). The chain combines TRBV6-2 or TRBV6-3 with TRBJ2-5; the D gene is possibly TRBD2 (5 bases). Here the CDR3 reads CASSYGSTWYQETQYF. In DNA, the CDR3 is TGTGCCAGCAGTTACGGGAGCACTTGGTACCAAGAGACCCAGTACTTC.